This TCR beta chain comes out of a study of blood T cell repertoires in COVID-19. Study-wide background: The study drew acute and convalescent COVID-19 samples from the United States, Italy and Spain. In each case, the material was cDNA or gDNA derived from T cells, B-cell-depleted T cells, or PBMCs.

Per the original data handling: Counts of nucleated cells, estimated from reference gene primer amplification, were obtained. TCRdb's table, derived via immunoSEQ multiplex PCR, lists solely in-frame clones and lacks some. V, J and clone size reflect that table, while D and trimming were determined from the DNA. The table includes approximately 69,000 clones, about 86% detected once. V was pared by 2 bases and J by 5 bases, with 16 bases between. This CDR3 is built from 15 residues. Germline V gene lookup returns CDR1 GTSNPN and CDR2 SVGIG (reference sequence). Sequenced: peripheral blood. The rearrangement uses TRBV30 and TRBJ1-5; D is perhaps TRBD1 (6 bases). This receptor was identified in a human donor in a cohort sampled during active COVID-19. CDR3 nucleotides: TGTGCCTGGAGTCTAGCTCCCGGACAGTATCAGCCCCAGCATTTT. The encoded protein is CAWSLAPGQYQPQHF.